This TCR beta chain originates from a study of shared clonotypes between healthy human individuals. Overall study findings and caveats: Collection of samples was limited to blood; tissue repertoires likely differ.

The assay was carried out at the deep level. The material for each subset, its genomic DNA, was split evenly across several immunoSEQ plates. DNA at about 200 ng, about 30,000 T cell genomes, went into sorted-subset replicate PCRs. Repertoires were generated with immunoSEQ multiplex PCR, while TCRdb's copy carries only in-frame clones and drops some. The sample carries 2 million to 2.5 million clones, around 93% recorded once. In the case of this clone: Its target is unknown.

Germline CDR1 is SGHRS and CDR2 is YFSETQ. This CDR3 comprises 15 residues. V lost 3 bases to trimming and J lost 0 bases; unmatched junction nucleotides: 6. Sequenced: naive CD4+ T cells from PBMCs. Subset specified: CD45RA+ positively selected. This TCR was sampled from a man younger than 35 in good health. Some clones in this sample may be carry-over from other donors' samples. The chain has TRBV5-1 and TRBJ2-7; 7 positions match TRBD1. This chain's CDR3 is CASSWDSYASYEQYF. The CDR3 DNA reads as TGCGCCAGCAGCTGGGACAGTTATGCCTCCTACGAGCAGTACTTC.